This TCR beta chain was observed in a study of early stage breast cancer tumors. Study-level background: About 80% of the 16 invasive tumors were ER+, PR+ and HER2-. The ER+/PR+/HER2- tumors included eight ductal and a few lobular carcinomas.

V lost 6 bases to trimming and J lost 5 bases; unmatched junction nucleotides: 6. This CDR3 region has 13 residues. In germline, CDR1 is SGHRS, CDR2 YFSETQ. Profiling relied on immunoSEQ multiplex PCR, and the TCRdb table lists in-frame clones only, not all of them. This table holds tens of thousands of clones, around nine tenths found once. This clonotype was obtained from a person aged 65 to 85 with breast cancer. V gene TRBV5-1 combines with J gene TRBJ2-7; 9 positions agree with TRBD2. The sample comprised blood. In nucleotides, the CDR3 is TGCGCCAGCAACTCTGTAGCGGGAGACGAGCAGTACTTC. Residues: CASNSVAGDEQYF. Using reference TRBV5-1 and TRBJ2-7 for the parts outside the CDR3, the full variable domain is KAGVTQTPRYLIKTRGQQVTLSCSPISGHRSVSWYQQTPGQGLQFLFEYFSETQRNKGNFPGRFSGRQFSNSRSEMNVSTLELGDSALYLCASNSVAGDEQYFGPGTRLTVT.